This T cell receptor (beta chain) is from a study of blood T cell repertoires in COVID-19. Study summary: The study drew acute and convalescent COVID-19 samples from the United States, Italy and Spain.

There are a few counts of this clone. Authors' analysis steps: Reference gene primer amplification yielded estimated nucleated cell counts. The assay was immunoSEQ multiplex PCR, and TCRdb's table has in-frame clones only and misses some. V, J and clone size are taken as reported in that table, and D and trimming were inferred from the DNA itself. The sample lists about 160,000 clones; about four fifths were seen once. The sample consisted of peripheral blood. This receptor was obtained from a man between 65 and 80 years old who had recovered from COVID-19.

CDR3 sequence: CASSLTGTSVTGELFF. The CDR3 coding sequence is TGTGCCAGCAGCCTGACCGGGACTAGTGTTACCGGGGAGCTGTTTTTT. The V call is TRBV3-1 (or the pseudogene TRBV3-2), the J call TRBJ2-2; TRBD2 matches 8 bases. J lost 5 bases, V lost 4 bases, and 9 bases had no gene match. From germline, CDR1 is LGHDT and CDR2 YNNKEL (reference sequence). The CDR3 length is 16 residues.